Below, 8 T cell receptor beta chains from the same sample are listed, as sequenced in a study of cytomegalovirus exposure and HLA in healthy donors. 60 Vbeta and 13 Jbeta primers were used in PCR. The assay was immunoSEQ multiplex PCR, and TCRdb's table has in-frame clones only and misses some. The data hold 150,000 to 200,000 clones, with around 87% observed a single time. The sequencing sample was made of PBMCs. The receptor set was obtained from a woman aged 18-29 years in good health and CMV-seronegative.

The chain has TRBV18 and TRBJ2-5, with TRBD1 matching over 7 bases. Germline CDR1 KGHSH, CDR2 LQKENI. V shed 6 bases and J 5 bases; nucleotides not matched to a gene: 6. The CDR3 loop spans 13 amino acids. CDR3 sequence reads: CASSQTGSETQYF. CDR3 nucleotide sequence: TGTGCCAGCTCCCAGACAGGGTCGGAGACCCAGTACTTC.

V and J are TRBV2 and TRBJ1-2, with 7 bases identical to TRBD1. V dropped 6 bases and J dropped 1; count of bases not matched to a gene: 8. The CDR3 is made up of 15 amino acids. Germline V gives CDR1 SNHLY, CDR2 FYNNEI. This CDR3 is CASRPDRVLNYGYTF. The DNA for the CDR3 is TGTGCCAGCAGACCAGACAGGGTTCTTAACTATGGCTACACCTTC.

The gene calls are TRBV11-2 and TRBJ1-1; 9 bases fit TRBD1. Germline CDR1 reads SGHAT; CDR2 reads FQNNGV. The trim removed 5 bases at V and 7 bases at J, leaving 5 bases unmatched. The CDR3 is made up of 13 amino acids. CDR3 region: CASSHRGPDEAFF. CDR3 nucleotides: TGTGCCAGCAGCCACAGGGGGCCGGATGAAGCTTTCTTT.

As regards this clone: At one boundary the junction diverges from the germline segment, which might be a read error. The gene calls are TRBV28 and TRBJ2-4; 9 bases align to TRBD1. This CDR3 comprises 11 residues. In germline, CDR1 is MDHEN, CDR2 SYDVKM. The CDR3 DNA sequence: TGTGCCAGCAGTTCGGGACAGGGATGGCACTTC. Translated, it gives CASSSGQGWHF.

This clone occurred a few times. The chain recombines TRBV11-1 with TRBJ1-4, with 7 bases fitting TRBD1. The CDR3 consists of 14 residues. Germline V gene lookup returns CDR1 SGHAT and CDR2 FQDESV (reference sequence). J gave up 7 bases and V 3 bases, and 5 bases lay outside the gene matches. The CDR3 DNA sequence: TGTGCCAGCAGCTTCGACAGGGTAGCTGAAAAACTGTTTTTT. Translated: CASSFDRVAEKLFF.

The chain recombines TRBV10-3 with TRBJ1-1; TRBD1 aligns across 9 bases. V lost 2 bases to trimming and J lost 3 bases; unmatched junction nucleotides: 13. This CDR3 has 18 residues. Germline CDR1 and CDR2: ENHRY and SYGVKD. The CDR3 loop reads CAISERELTTGGYTEAFF. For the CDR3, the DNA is TGTGCCATCAGTGAGCGAGAACTGACTACAGGGGGCTACACTGAAGCTTTCTTT.

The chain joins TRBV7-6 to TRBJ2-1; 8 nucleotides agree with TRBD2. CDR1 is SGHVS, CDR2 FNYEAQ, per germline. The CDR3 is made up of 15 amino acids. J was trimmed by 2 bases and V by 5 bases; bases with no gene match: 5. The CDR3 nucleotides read TGTGCCAGCAGCCTGAGCGGGGGCCCCTACAATGAGCAGTTCTTC. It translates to CASSLSGGPYNEQFF. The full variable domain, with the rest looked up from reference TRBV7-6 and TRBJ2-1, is GAGVSQSPRYKVTKRGQDVALRCDPISGHVSLYWYRQALGQGPEFLTYFNYEAQQDKSGLPNDRFSAERPEGSISTLTIQRTEQRDSAMYRCASSLSGGPYNEQFFGPGTRLTVL.

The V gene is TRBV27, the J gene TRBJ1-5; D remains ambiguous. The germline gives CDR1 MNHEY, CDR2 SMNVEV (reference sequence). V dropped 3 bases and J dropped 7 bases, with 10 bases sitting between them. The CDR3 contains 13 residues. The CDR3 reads CASSFKGGQPQHF. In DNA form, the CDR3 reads TGTGCCAGCAGTTTTAAGGGAGGACAGCCCCAGCATTTT.